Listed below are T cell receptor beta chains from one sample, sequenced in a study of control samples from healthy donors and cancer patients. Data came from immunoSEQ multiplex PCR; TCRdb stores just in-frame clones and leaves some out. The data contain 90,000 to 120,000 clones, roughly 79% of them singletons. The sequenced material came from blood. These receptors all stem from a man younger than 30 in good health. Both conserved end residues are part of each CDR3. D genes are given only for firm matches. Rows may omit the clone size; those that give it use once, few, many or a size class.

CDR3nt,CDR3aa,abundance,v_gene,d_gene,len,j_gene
TGCGCCAGCAGCCTGACTAGCGTGGAGACCCAGTACTTC,CASSLTSVETQYF,few,TRBV4-1,TRBD2,13,TRBJ2-5
TGTGCCAGCAGCACACGGACACGATCCTACGAGCAGTACTTC,CASSTRTRSYEQYF,once,TRBV7-2,NA,14,TRBJ2-7
TGTGCCAGCAGCTTGGAAGGTGGAGCGGGGGGGTATCACACAGATACGCAGTATTTT,CASSLEGGAGGYHTDTQYF,few,TRBV5-8,TRBD2,19,TRBJ2-3
TGTGCCAGCAGCTTACTAGCGGGGGGACCGTCGACCCAGTACTTC,CASSLLAGGPSTQYF,NA,TRBV7-2,TRBD2,15,TRBJ2-5
TGTGCCAGTAGGACAGGGACCTTTAACTATGGCTACACCTTC,CASRTGTFNYGYTF,NA,TRBV19,TRBD1,14,TRBJ1-2
TGCGCCAGCACCCCGGGGGGCGTCTACAATGAGCAGTTCTTC,CASTPGGVYNEQFF,NA,TRBV5-1,NA,14,TRBJ2-1
TGTGCCAGCGTTGACAGGGCTGGGGCCAACGTCCTGACTTTC,CASVDRAGANVLTF,once,TRBV19,TRBD1,14,TRBJ2-6
TGTGCCAGCACCCCGGAGGGGGTGAGCAATCAGCCCCAGCATTTT,CASTPEGVSNQPQHF,once,TRBV6-2/TRBV6-3,NA,15,TRBJ1-5
TGCGCCAGCAGCTTAGGAGAGGGGCATGGAAACACCATATATTTT,CASSLGEGHGNTIYF,once,TRBV5-1,NA,15,TRBJ1-3
TGTGCCAGCAGTGAAAGGGGAAACACCATATATTTT,CASSERGNTIYF,NA,TRBV2,NA,12,TRBJ1-3